A single sample is the source of the 24 T cell receptor beta chains below, sequenced in a study of regulatory T cells in long-lasting Graves disease. With iRepertoire HTBI primers and Arm-PCR of CDR3 regions, TCR beta libraries were built. TCRdb re-called the multiplex PCR reads through MiXCR, storing one row per CDR3 protein. Among some 450,000 distinct CDR3 sequences listed, less than 25% were seen once. Time point defined: persistent/refractory GD, antithyroid drugs over 5 years with positive TRAb. Making the TCR library involved RNA that had been extracted from PBMCs. Sequenced here: peripheral blood mononuclear cells (PBMCs), sampled when the disease was refractory, from a patient treated with antithyroid drugs. These receptors all come from a female donor with Graves disease.

This chain links TRBV6-2 or TRBV6-3 with TRBJ1-2; D may be TRBD1 (5 bases). Germline assignment: CDR1 MNHEY and CDR2 SVGEGT. The length of the CDR3 is 15 residues. The V end was cut by 6 bases, the J end by 8 bases, with 22 bases between. The CDR3 DNA sequence: TGTGCCAGCAGCCGTACAGGACCTCTCTCAGAGGGCTACACCTTC. Translation gives CASSRTGPLSEGYTF.

This clonotype was seen once. A far larger clone is off by one base, so a read error is likely. The chain is built from TRBV6-9 and TRBJ2-2; D unresolved. This CDR3 is 13 amino acids long. Per the germline V gene, CDR1 is MNHGY and CDR2 is SVAAGI. The CDR3 DNA follows: TGTGCCAACAGTTTTTCGGCCGCCGGGGAGCTGTTTTTT. Its translation is CANSFSAAGELFF.

The CDR3 region is CATERSNEQFF. In DNA, the CDR3 is TGTGCCACAGAGCGGTCCAATGAGCAGTTCTTC. The chain links TRBV6-1 to TRBJ2-1, with D possibly being TRBD2 (5 bases). The CDR3 length is 11 residues. Germline V gene lookup returns CDR1 MNHNS and CDR2 SASEGT. Trimming removed 10 bases at V and 6 bases at J, with 10 bases between.

This clonotype was recorded a few times. The rearrangement uses TRBV30 and TRBJ2-7; TRBD1 matches 7 bases. This CDR3 is 12 amino acids long. Germline V CDR1 and CDR2: GTSNPN, SVGIG (reference sequence). V lost 6 bases and J lost 6; bases outside the gene matches: 8. In DNA, the CDR3 is TGTGCCTGCTCGAAGGGGGCTGGCGAGCAGTACTTC. Translated: CACSKGAGEQYF. Looking up the rest from reference TRBV30 and TRBJ2-7 gives the full variable domain: SQTIHQWPATLVQPVGSPLSLECTVEGTSNPNLYWYRQAAGRGLQLLFYSVGIGQISSEVPQNLSASRPQDRQFILSSKKLLLSDSGFYLCACSKGAGEQYFGPGTRLTVT.

This clonotype was seen more than once but under ten times. The chain has TRBV20-1 and TRBJ2-7; D might be TRBD2 (5 bases). CDR3 size: 11 residues. Trimming shortened V by 3 bases and J by 6 bases, and 9 bases separated the two germline ends. Per germline, CDR1 DFQATT and CDR2 SNEGSKA (reference sequence). The CDR3 DNA reads as TGCAGTGCTAGCGGGAACGCCGAGCAGTACTTC. Translating gives CSASGNAEQYF.

The chain combines TRBV6-1 with TRBJ2-3, with D unresolved. The CDR3 runs to 15 residues. Between the trimmed V and J ends, which lost 6 bases and 0 bases, there was a span of 13 bases. Germline lookup yields CDR1 MNHNS and CDR2 SASEGT. The CDR3 nucleotides are TGTGCCAGCAGCCCGACCAGCCCTAGCACAGATACGCAGTATTTT. Protein product: CASSPTSPSTDTQYF.

This rearrangement joins TRBV12-3 or TRBV12-4 to TRBJ2-2; D is perhaps TRBD1 (5 bases). With 5 bases removed from V and 2 bases from J, the gap between germline ends came to 12 bases. The CDR3 extends over 15 amino acids. CDR3 in DNA: TGTGCCAGCAGTCCGACAGCTTTTAACACCGGGGAGCTGTTTTTT. Translated: CASSPTAFNTGELFF.

The chain has TRBV12-3 or TRBV12-4 and TRBJ2-7; TRBD2 matches 12 bases. V trimming: 6 bases; J trimming: 0 bases; junction bases outside the gene matches: 9. The CDR3 covers 17 residues. CDR3: CASSQSPTSGGSYEQYF. For the CDR3, the DNA is TGTGCCAGCAGCCAATCCCCGACTAGCGGGGGCTCCTACGAGCAGTACTTC.

This clonotype was recorded many times. The V call is TRBV6-5, the J call TRBJ1-1; D call uncertain. Trimming left V 2 bases short and J 0 bases short, with 7 bases between. The CDR3 has 14 amino acids. Germline CDR1 MNHEY, CDR2 SVGAGI. CDR3 nucleotide sequence: TGTGCCAGCAGTTACGTTGGAGTGAACACTGAAGCTTTCTTT. Protein product: CASSYVGVNTEAFF.

This sequence joins TRBV29-1 and TRBJ1-3; no firm D call. This CDR3 is built from 13 residues. From germline, CDR1 is SQVTM and CDR2 ANQGSEA. V lost 4 bases, J lost 0 bases, and 7 bases lay in between. As DNA, the CDR3 is TGCAGCGTTGGGGTTAGCTCTGGAAACACCATATATTTT. Translating gives CSVGVSSGNTIYF.

Concerning this clonotype: One end of the junction fails to match germline, which may point to a read error. The chain employs TRBV7-2 and TRBJ1-6, with no clear D. There are 13 residues in the CDR3. Germline values: CDR1 SGHTA, CDR2 FQGNSA. In nucleotides, the CDR3 is TGTGCCAGCAGTCAGGACGTAAATTCACCCCCCCACTTT. Translation gives CASSQDVNSPPHF.

The chain is built from TRBV5-1 and TRBJ2-7; 9 positions match TRBD2. CDR3 size: 15 residues. The junction had 8 bases not matched to a gene; V was cut back by 0 bases and J by 7 bases. Germline V gene lookup returns CDR1 SGHRS and CDR2 YFSETQ. The CDR3 DNA follows: TGCGCCAGCAGCTTGGCAGGAAGACTAGCGGAGGAGCAGTACTTC. Its translation: CASSLAGRLAEEQYF.

This chain joins TRBV24-1 and TRBJ2-5; D is possibly TRBD1 (5 bases). Deletions cut 3 bases from V and 5 bases from J, with 21 bases between. CDR1 KGHDR and CDR2 SFDVKD come from the germline V gene. This CDR3 region has 17 residues. CDR3: CATSDPPGPAGRETQYF. CDR3 DNA sequence: TGTGCCACCAGTGATCCTCCTGGCCCTGCAGGGCGGGAGACCCAGTACTTC.

This clonotype was seen many times. The V call is TRBV7-2, the J call TRBJ2-7; 10 bases match TRBD2. The ends lost 4 bases at V and 6 bases at J; junction bases unmatched: 9. The germline CDR1 and CDR2 sequences are SGHTA and FQGNSA. The CDR3 spans 15 residues. CDR3 loop: CASSSGLAASGEQYF. DNA of the CDR3: TGTGCCAGCAGCTCAGGACTAGCGGCGAGCGGCGAGCAGTACTTC.

This clonotype was recorded many times. The V call is TRBV28, the J call TRBJ1-2, with D hard to call. With 6 bases removed from V and 4 bases from J, the gap between germline ends came to 12 bases. The length of the CDR3 is 13 residues. Germline V lookup: CDR1 MDHEN, CDR2 SYDVKM. The CDR3 loop reads CASSDLVIYGYTF. CDR3 nucleotides: TGTGCCAGCAGCGATTTAGTAATCTATGGCTACACCTTC.

This clonotype was detected only a few times. The V gene is TRBV13, the J gene TRBJ1-1; D call uncertain. Germline V CDR1 and CDR2: PRHDT, FYEKMQ (reference sequence). The V end lost 3 bases, the J end lost 8 bases, and 10 bases lay between the germline ends. This CDR3 region has 12 residues. The CDR3 coding sequence is TGTGCCAGCAGCTTTGGACGGAAAGAAGCTTTCTTT. Translating gives CASSFGRKEAFF.

This clonotype was counted at least ten times. This sequence joins TRBV12-3 or TRBV12-4 and TRBJ1-2, with D perhaps TRBD1 (5 bases). Trimming cost V 2 bases and J 8 bases, with 15 bases left between them. CDR3 length: 14 residues. The CDR3 spells CASSLRLGVRGYTF. The CDR3 DNA sequence: TGTGCCAGCAGTTTACGACTGGGGGTCCGAGGCTACACCTTC.

This clonotype was counted at least ten times. The rearrangement joins TRBV12-3 or TRBV12-4 to TRBJ1-5; 11 nucleotides agree with TRBD1. With 6 bases clipped from V and 0 bases from J, the junction kept 7 bases outside the gene matches. This CDR3 has 17 residues. CDR3 in amino acids: CASSFGQGAYSNQPQHF. DNA for the CDR3: TGTGCCAGCAGCTTCGGACAGGGGGCCTATAGCAATCAGCCCCAGCATTTT.

This clonotype was observed many times. V gene TRBV7-2 combines with J gene TRBJ2-5; a possible D gene is TRBD2 (6 bases). The CDR3 is 16 amino acids. Germline V gene sequence: CDR1 SGHTA, CDR2 FQGNSA. The ends were cut back, 0 bases at V and 5 bases at J, with 16 bases in the middle. CDR3 residues: CASSLAFGGLAETQYF. CDR3 coding DNA: TGTGCCAGCAGCTTAGCTTTCGGGGGATTGGCGGAGACCCAGTACTTC.

This clonotype was counted many times. The chain has TRBV24-1 and TRBJ2-2; possibly TRBD1 for D (6 bases). With 1 base removed from V and 1 base from J, the gap between germline ends came to 6 bases. The CDR3 runs 15 residues. Germline V CDR1 and CDR2: KGHDR, SFDVKD. The DNA for the CDR3 is TGTGCCACCAGTGATTTACAGGGGAACACCGGGGAGCTGTTTTTT. Protein sequence: CATSDLQGNTGELFF.

This clonotype has ten or more counts. V and J are TRBV11-2 and TRBJ1-1; D is undetermined. Trimming left V 1 base short and J 8 bases short, with 8 bases between. This CDR3 is built from 12 residues. Germline V CDR1 and CDR2: SGHAT, FQNNGV. In nucleotides, the CDR3 is TGTGCCAGCAGCTTAGTGACCTACGAAGCTTTCTTT. This gives the protein CASSLVTYEAFF.

This clonotype has a count of ten or more. The chain couples TRBV11-2 to TRBJ1-1; weak D call: TRBD1 (6 bases). Trimming stripped 1 base from V and 2 bases from J, with 11 bases between. Germline V CDR1 and CDR2: SGHAT, FQNNGV. The CDR3 is 15 residues long. CDR3 nucleotide sequence: TGTGCCAGCAGCTTAGGCCCGACAGGCAACACTGAAGCTTTCTTT. It encodes CASSLGPTGNTEAFF.

This clonotype has ten or more counts. The rearrangement links TRBV2 to TRBJ1-6; D call uncertain. The germline V gene encodes CDR1 SNHLY and CDR2 FYNNEI. V lost 6 bases, J lost 4 bases, and 10 bases lay in between. The CDR3 sequence is 14 residues long. The CDR3 sequence is CASSQESYNSPLHF. The CDR3 DNA sequence: TGTGCCAGCAGCCAAGAGAGTTATAATTCACCCCTCCACTTT.

Points on this clonotype: A single base separates this from a much larger clone, so it may be a read error. The V gene is TRBV28, the J gene TRBJ1-6; D not certain. Trimming took 5 bases from V and 8 from J, leaving 19 bases between them. Germline lookup yields CDR1 MDHEN and CDR2 SYDVKM. The CDR3 runs to 16 residues. The CDR3 reads CASSTGLPAGYSPLHF. Here the CDR3 DNA reads TGTGCCAGCAGTACCGGACTGCCAGCGGGATATTCACCCCTCCACTTT.